The T cell receptor (beta chain) under discussion was sequenced for a study of T-cell reconstitution after alpha-beta-depleted transplantation in children. Study-wide findings and caveats: Reported findings indicate that, about two months after transplant, alpha-beta T cells came from several hundred expanded clones, which were derived from non-depleted graft cells. Diversity of TCRbeta at day 60 was high in some patients, arising from surviving recipient T cells and thymic progenitors.

Unique molecular identifiers tagged the TCRbeta library. One entry per CDR3 protein, called by TCRdb with MiXCR from the PCR reads. The table shows around 270,000 distinct CDR3 sequences, with roughly a tenth occurring only once. This clonotype has at least ten counts. The antigen is unknown. The CDR3 contains 11 residues. Per the germline V gene, CDR1 is SQVTM and CDR2 is ANQGSEA. V dropped 7 bases and J dropped 6 bases, with 11 bases sitting between them. The receptor comes from a boy under two years old with acute myeloid leukemia, due to receive a stem cell transplant. The chain recombines TRBV29-1 with TRBJ2-3; D perhaps matches TRBD2 (5 bases). The sequencing here drew on PBMCs, taken before TCRalphabeta/CD19-depleted stem cell transplant. The CDR3 sequence is CSDQSGDTQYF. As DNA, the CDR3 is TGCAGCGACCAAAGCGGTGATACGCAGTATTTT.